This T cell receptor (beta chain) was sequenced for a study of shared clonotypes between healthy human individuals. Background on the study: Researchers drew samples from two women and a few men aged 18 to 49.

Germline CDR1 and CDR2: SQVTM and ANQGSEA. Trimming cost V 4 bases and J 1 base; bases outside gene matches: 2. The CDR3 contains 15 residues. Samples underwent the assay at deep level. Using immunoSEQ multiplex PCR, the repertoire was profiled, and TCRdb retains in-frame clones only, with some absent. Of around 500,000 clones listed, roughly 80% are singletons. There were only Caucasian adults among the donors, and all lived in Nashville, Tennessee. This clone has more than one count but fewer than ten. The rearrangement uses TRBV29-1 and TRBJ2-5, with 14 positions matching TRBD2. The sequenced sample consisted of PBMCs. The sequence was collected from a woman in her 40s in good health. Some clones in this sample may be carry-over from other donors' samples. CDR3 amino acids: CSVGGTSGSQETQYF. Here the CDR3 DNA reads TGCAGCGTTGGGGGGACTAGCGGGAGCCAAGAGACCCAGTACTTC.